The 25 T cell receptor beta chains given below trace back to one sample, sequenced in a study of T cell responses to AZD1222 COVID-19 vaccine. Generated by immunoSEQ multiplex PCR, the TCRdb table keeps only in-frame clones and is missing some. The top ten hold roughly 2% of the sample, which has about 150,000 clones, 70% to 90% seen once. The starting material was peripheral blood, obtained on day 0 of AZD1222 vaccination. The receptors were sampled from an adult in good health.

This clone was seen only once. The V and J genes are TRBV6-6 and TRBJ2-5, with 8 nucleotides matching TRBD2. The V segment lost 11 bases and the J segment 3 bases; nucleotides outside the gene matches: 8. This CDR3 contains 13 residues. Germline V gene lookup returns CDR1 MNHNY and CDR2 SVGAGI (reference sequence). For the CDR3, the DNA is TGTGCCGGGATGAGCGGGAGAGAAGAGACCCAGTACTTC. Protein sequence: CAGMSGREETQYF.

This sequence joins TRBV4-3 and TRBJ2-1, with 12 bases fitting TRBD2. The CDR3 is made up of 18 amino acids. Germline CDR1 reads LGHNA; CDR2 reads YSLEER. With V trimmed by 3 bases and J by 7 bases, 13 bases remained unmatched. DNA of the CDR3: TGCGCCAGCAGCCAGGAGACTAGCGGGAGCAAATATGGAAATGAGCAGTTCTTC. Translation: CASSQETSGSKYGNEQFF.

This rearrangement joins TRBV15 to TRBJ1-2; D unresolved. CDR1 is LNHNV and CDR2 is YYDKDF in the germline V gene (reference sequence). The CDR3 runs to 16 residues. The V and J ends lost 4 bases and 8 bases respectively, with 23 bases between them. CDR3: CATSTTRHAWTGGYTF. The DNA for the CDR3 is TGTGCCACCAGCACCACCCGACACGCGTGGACGGGGGGCTACACCTTC.

This sequence joins TRBV6-1 and TRBJ1-5, with unresolved D. From germline, CDR1 is MNHNS and CDR2 SASEGT. V lost 0 bases, J lost 9 bases, and 12 bases lay in between. This CDR3 contains 14 residues. CDR3 in amino acids: CASSEASRQRPQHF. DNA for the CDR3: TGTGCCAGCAGTGAAGCCTCCCGGCAAAGGCCCCAGCATTTT.

J is TRBJ2-3 and V is TRBV13, with 9 nucleotides matching TRBD2. V gave up 4 bases and J gave up 0 bases; unmatched junction bases: 2. The CDR3 has 15 residues. Germline V gene sequence: CDR1 PRHDT, CDR2 FYEKMQ (reference sequence). DNA for the CDR3: TGTGCCAGCAGCTCGGGACTAGCTAGCACAGATACGCAGTATTTT. Protein: CASSSGLASTDTQYF.

The V gene is TRBV7-2, the J gene TRBJ2-1; weak D call: TRBD1 (6 bases). The V end lost 5 bases, the J end lost 9 bases, and 14 bases lay between the germline ends. There are 13 residues in the CDR3. CDR1 is SGHTA, CDR2 FQGNSA, per germline. The CDR3 DNA is TGTGCCAGCAGCGCCCCAGGGGCGGTTGAGCAGTTCTTC. Its protein is CASSAPGAVEQFF.

The rearrangement joins TRBV7-9 to TRBJ1-1; the D gene is possibly TRBD1 (6 bases). The germline CDR1 and CDR2 sequences are SEHNR and FQNEAQ (reference sequence). Trimming cost V 5 bases and J 11 bases, with 18 bases left between them. This CDR3 region has 13 residues. CDR3: CASSTGGGRSAFF. As DNA, the CDR3 is TGTGCCAGCAGCACCGGAGGGGGTAGGTCGGCTTTCTTT.

The chain is built from TRBV7-2 and TRBJ2-7, with 8 bases lining up with TRBD2. Germline trimming cut 5 bases from V and 3 bases from J; bases unmatched to any gene: 9. The CDR3 runs 15 residues. The V gene's germline CDR1 is SGHTA and CDR2 FQGNSA. The CDR3 spells CASSDTGGSGYEQYF. DNA of the CDR3: TGTGCCAGCAGCGATACGGGGGGGTCTGGCTACGAGCAGTACTTC.

V usage is TRBV6-5 and J usage is TRBJ1-2, with TRBD1 as a possible D gene (5 bases). Germline CDR1 reads MNHEY; CDR2 reads SVGAGI. The CDR3 runs to 15 residues. Trimming took off 10 bases at V and 0 bases at J, with 18 bases between the two ends. In DNA, the CDR3 is TGTGCCACCGAAAGGAGACAGCAGACTAACTATGGCTACACCTTC. This sequence encodes CATERRQQTNYGYTF.

The V call is TRBV5-6, the J call TRBJ1-5; no definite D call. Trimming left V 0 bases short and J 7 bases short, with 11 bases between. The CDR3 has 14 amino acids. Germline V CDR1 and CDR2: SGHDT, YYEEEE. CDR3 loop: CASSLGTASQPQHF. The DNA for the CDR3 is TGTGCCAGCAGCTTGGGCACAGCAAGCCAGCCCCAGCATTTT.

The genes are TRBV6-1 and TRBJ1-1; no reliable D call. The germline V gene encodes CDR1 MNHNS and CDR2 SASEGT. Trimming took off 3 bases at V and 6 bases at J, with 11 bases between the two ends. This CDR3 is built from 13 residues. The chain's CDR3 is CASSERVRAEAFF. DNA of the CDR3: TGTGCCAGCAGTGAGCGAGTTCGAGCTGAAGCTTTCTTT.

This sequence joins TRBV7-3 and TRBJ2-3, with TRBD1 matching 7 bases. Germline values: CDR1 SGHTA, CDR2 FQGTGA. The trim removed 5 bases at V and 4 bases at J, leaving 9 bases unmatched. The CDR3 runs to 15 residues. The CDR3 is CASSAARTGADTQYF. The CDR3 region has the DNA TGTGCCAGCAGCGCGGCCCGCACAGGGGCAGATACGCAGTATTTT.

Here the CDR3 reads CATRQAKGSIEAFF. The CDR3 DNA follows: TGTGCCACCCGACAGGCTAAGGGTAGTATTGAAGCTTTCTTT. The V call is TRBV6-5, the J call TRBJ1-1; perhaps TRBD1 as D (6 bases). CDR1 and CDR2 from the germline V gene are MNHEY and SVGAGI. The V and J ends lost 10 bases and 7 bases respectively, with 22 bases between them. The CDR3 has 14 amino acids.

The CDR3 spells CASSFARAGELKYF. The CDR3 DNA reads TGTGCCAGCAGCTTCGCCCGGGCAGGGGAGCTAAAGTATTTT. The chain uses TRBV6-5 and TRBJ2-3, with TRBD1 as a possible D gene (6 bases). Trimming stripped 6 bases from V and 13 bases from J, with 23 bases between. Looked up from germline, CDR1 is MNHEY and CDR2 is SVGAGI. This CDR3 is built from 14 residues.

The chain has TRBV7-2 and TRBJ2-1; 11 nucleotides match TRBD2. The J segment lost 12 bases and the V segment lost 6 bases, leaving 16 bases of the junction unmatched. The CDR3 loop spans 16 amino acids. Germline-derived CDR1 and CDR2 are SGHTA and FQGNSA. In DNA form, the CDR3 reads TGTGCCAGCAGTCCTCACCGGGGGCTAGCGGGAGGAGGGCAGTTCTTC. This encodes CASSPHRGLAGGGQFF.

V and J are TRBV9 and TRBJ1-2, with 9 bases identical to TRBD1. Germline-derived CDR1 and CDR2 are SGDLS and YYNGEE. This CDR3 region has 16 residues. V lost 4 bases and J lost 2; bases outside the gene matches: 9. Here the CDR3 DNA reads TGTGCCAGCAGCTACGATCCCGGGACAGGGAACTATGGCTACACCTTC. Translation gives CASSYDPGTGNYGYTF. Full variable domain (rest looked up from reference TRBV9 and TRBJ1-2): DSGVTQTPKHLITATGQRVTLRCSPRSGDLSVYWYQQSLDQGLQFLIQYYNGEERAKGNILERFSAQQFPDLHSELNLSSLELGDSALYFCASSYDPGTGNYGYTFGSGTRLTVV.

The chain is built from TRBV23-1 and TRBJ1-2; TRBD1 aligns across 9 bases. TRBV23-1 is an open reading frame whose function is uncertain. CDR3 length equals 16 residues. Germline trimming cut 3 bases from V and 3 bases from J; bases unmatched to any gene: 8. CDR3 residues: CASSHEGTGTHYGYTF. The CDR3 DNA follows: TGCGCCAGCAGTCATGAGGGGACAGGGACGCACTATGGCTACACCTTC.

This chain links TRBV13 with TRBJ1-1; no clear D gene. CDR1 PRHDT and CDR2 FYEKMQ come from the germline V gene (reference sequence). CDR3 size: 13 residues. Trimming stripped 0 bases from V and 6 bases from J, with 8 bases between. CDR3 sequence (DNA): TGTGCCAGCAGCTTAGGTGGAATGCCTGAAGCTTTCTTT. Protein sequence: CASSLGGMPEAFF.

The rearrangement uses TRBV7-8 and TRBJ1-2; D gene ambiguous. Germline CDR1 reads SGHVS; CDR2 reads FQNEAQ. The CDR3 extends over 16 amino acids. V was shortened by 5 bases and J by 0 bases, with 16 bases between the two germline ends. The CDR3 DNA reads TGTGCCAGCAGCCCCAGTTGGGGAGTGCCTAACTATGGCTACACCTTC. Translated: CASSPSWGVPNYGYTF.

The chain combines TRBV14 with TRBJ2-1; D may be TRBD2 (5 bases). The germline CDR1 and CDR2 sequences are SGHDN and FVKESK. Trimming removed 0 bases at V and 0 bases at J, with 12 bases between. There are 17 residues in the CDR3. CDR3 residues: CASSQDERMSSYNEQFF. Here the CDR3 DNA reads TGTGCCAGCAGCCAAGATGAGCGGATGTCCTCCTACAATGAGCAGTTCTTC.

The CDR3 DNA sequence: TGTGCCAGCAGTTTAACCCAACAGGGGCGGGGGAGTGAAGCTTTCTTT. It is translated as CASSLTQQGRGSEAFF. The V gene is TRBV28, the J gene TRBJ1-1; 7 bases agree with TRBD1. The CDR3 is 16 residues long. V shed 2 bases and J 7 bases; nucleotides not matched to a gene: 13. CDR1 is MDHEN, CDR2 SYDVKM, per germline.

This CDR3 reads CASRATGDSGNTIYF. In nucleotides, the CDR3 is TGTGCCAGCAGAGCCACAGGGGACTCTGGAAACACCATATATTTT. The J gene is TRBJ1-3, the V gene TRBV9, with 7 bases lining up with TRBD1. The CDR3 is 15 residues long. With V trimmed by 5 bases and J by 0 bases, 5 bases remained unmatched. The V gene's germline CDR1 is SGDLS and CDR2 YYNGEE.

V usage is TRBV15 and J usage is TRBJ2-2; no clear D gene. Germline V CDR1 and CDR2: LNHNV, YYDKDF (reference sequence). This CDR3 comprises 12 residues. Trimming took off 4 bases at V and 1 base at J, with 1 base between the two ends. Here the CDR3 reads CATSKNTGELFF. CDR3 DNA sequence: TGTGCCACCAGCAAGAACACCGGGGAGCTGTTTTTT.

Concerning this clone itself: The same CDR3 also results from other DNA sequences found in this sample. The chain is built from TRBV5-4 and TRBJ1-1; D gene uncertain. The V gene's germline CDR1 is SGHNT and CDR2 YYREEE (reference sequence). V dropped 0 bases and J dropped 2 bases, with 8 bases sitting between them. The CDR3 runs to 14 residues. CDR3 region: CASSLGQVNTEAFF. DNA of the CDR3: TGTGCCAGCAGCTTGGGGCAGGTAAACACTGAAGCTTTCTTT.

The DNA for the CDR3 is TGTGCCAGCATCCCTTCAGCGGGGGGATACAATGAGCAGTTCTTC. It yields the protein CASIPSAGGYNEQFF. This sequence joins TRBV2 and TRBJ2-1; 9 positions match TRBD2. The CDR3 spans 15 residues. Germline V lookup: CDR1 SNHLY, CDR2 FYNNEI. V shed 7 bases and J 4 bases; nucleotides not matched to a gene: 8.